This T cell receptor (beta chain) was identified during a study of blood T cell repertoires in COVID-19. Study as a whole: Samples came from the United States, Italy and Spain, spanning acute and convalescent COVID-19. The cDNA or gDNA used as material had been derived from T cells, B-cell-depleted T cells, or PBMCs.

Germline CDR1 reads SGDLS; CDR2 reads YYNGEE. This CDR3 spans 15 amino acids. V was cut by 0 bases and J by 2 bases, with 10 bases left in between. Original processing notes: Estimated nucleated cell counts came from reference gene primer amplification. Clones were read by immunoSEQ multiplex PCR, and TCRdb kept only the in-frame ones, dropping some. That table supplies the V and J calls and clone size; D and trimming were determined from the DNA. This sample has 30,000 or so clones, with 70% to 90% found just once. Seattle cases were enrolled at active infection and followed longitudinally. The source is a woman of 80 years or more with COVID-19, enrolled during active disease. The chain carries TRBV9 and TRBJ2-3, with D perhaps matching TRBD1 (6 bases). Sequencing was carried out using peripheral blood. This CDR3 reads CASSVVPGATDTQYF. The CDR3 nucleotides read TGTGCCAGCAGCGTAGTCCCAGGGGCCACAGATACGCAGTATTTT.